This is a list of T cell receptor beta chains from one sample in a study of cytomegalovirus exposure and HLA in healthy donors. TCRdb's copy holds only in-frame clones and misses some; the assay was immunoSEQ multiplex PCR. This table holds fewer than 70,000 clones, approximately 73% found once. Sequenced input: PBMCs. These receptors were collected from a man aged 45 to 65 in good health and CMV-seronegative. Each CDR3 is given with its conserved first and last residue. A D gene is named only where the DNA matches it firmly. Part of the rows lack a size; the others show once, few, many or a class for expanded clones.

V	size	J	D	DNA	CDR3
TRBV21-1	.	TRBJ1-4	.	TGTGCCAGCAGCAAAAGGAGCGACAGTCATAATGAAAAACTGTTTTTT	CASSKRSDSHNEKLFF
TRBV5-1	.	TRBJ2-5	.	TGCGCCAGCAGCTTCGGGGAGACCCAGTACTTC	CASSFGETQYF
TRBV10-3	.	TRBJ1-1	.	TGTGCCATCAGTGAGTTAGGGACTTGGGAAGCTTTCTTT	CAISELGTWEAFF
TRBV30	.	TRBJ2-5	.	TGTGCCTGGAGTGGCCGAACTAGGATAGGGCAGGAGACCCAGTACTTC	CAWSGRTRIGQETQYF
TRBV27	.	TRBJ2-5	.	TGTGCCAGCACCGACCTTCTAGGTGGTCTAGAGACCCAGTACTTC	CASTDLLGGLETQYF
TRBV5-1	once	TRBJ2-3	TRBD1	TGCGCCAGCAGCTACCTACCCGGGACAGTTGGCGCAGATACGCAGTATTTT	CASSYLPGTVGADTQYF
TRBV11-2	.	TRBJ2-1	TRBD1	TGTGCCAGCAGCGGGGCAGGGGGCTACAATGAGCAGTTCTTC	CASSGAGGYNEQFF
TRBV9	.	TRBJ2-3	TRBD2	TGTGCCAGCAGCGAGAGGCTAGCGGGGGGGCCTACAGATACGCAGTATTTT	CASSERLAGGPTDTQYF
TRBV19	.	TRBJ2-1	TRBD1	TGTGCCAGTAGTAAGCCCAGGACAGGGAGCGATGAGCAGTTCTTC	CASSKPRTGSDEQFF
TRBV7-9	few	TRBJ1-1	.	TGTGCCAGCAGCTTAACAGGGAACACTGAAGCTTTCTTT	CASSLTGNTEAFF
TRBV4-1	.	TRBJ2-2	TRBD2	TGCGCCAGCAGCCAAGTAGCGGGGGCCGGGGAGCTGTTTTTT	CASSQVAGAGELFF
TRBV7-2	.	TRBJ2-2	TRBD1	TGTGCCAGCAGCTACGGACAGGGGAGAAACACCGGGGAGCTGTTTTTT	CASSYGQGRNTGELFF
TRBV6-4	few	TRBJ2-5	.	TGTGCCAGCAGTGCGCCACTCCCCCCCGAGACCCAGTACTTC	CASSAPLPPETQYF
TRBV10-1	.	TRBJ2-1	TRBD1	TGCGCCAACGCCCCGGGACAGGGGCCGGTCAGGAATGAGCAGTTCTTC	CANAPGQGPVRNEQFF
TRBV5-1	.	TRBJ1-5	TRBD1	TGCGCCAGCAGCTTGGCCGGGACAGGGAACCAGCCCCAGCATTTT	CASSLAGTGNQPQHF
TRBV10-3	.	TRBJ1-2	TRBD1	TGTGCCATCAGTGATAGGGGGCTCTCTGGCTACACCTTC	CAISDRGLSGYTF
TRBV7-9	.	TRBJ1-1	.	TGTGCCAGCAGCTTATCGGGTCCGAACACTGAAGCTTTCTTT	CASSLSGPNTEAFF
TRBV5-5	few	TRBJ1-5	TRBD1	TGTGCCAGCAGCTCCGGGACAGCATTTTATCAGCCCCAGCATTTT	CASSSGTAFYQPQHF
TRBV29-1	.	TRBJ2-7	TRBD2	TGCAGCGTTGGAGGGCGGGGGAACTACGAGCAGTACTTC	CSVGGRGNYEQYF
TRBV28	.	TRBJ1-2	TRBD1	TGTGCCAGCAGGACAGGGGGCGCCGTATGGGGCTACACCTTC	CASRTGGAVWGYTF
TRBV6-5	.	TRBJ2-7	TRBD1	TGTGCCAGCAGTAACCCGCGGGACAGGGCCTACGAGCAGTACTTC	CASSNPRDRAYEQYF
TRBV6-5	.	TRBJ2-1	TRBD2	TGTGCCAGCGGCTTCGCGGGAGAAAATGAGCAGTTCTTC	CASGFAGENEQFF
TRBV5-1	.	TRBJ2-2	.	TGCGCCAGCAGCTCTCGGACGGAGGGCGGGGAGCTGTTTTTT	CASSSRTEGGELFF
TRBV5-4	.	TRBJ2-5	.	TGTGCCAGCAGCTTATCTGGGTCCGGGGAGACCCAGTACTTC	CASSLSGSGETQYF
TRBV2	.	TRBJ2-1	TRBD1	TGTGCCAGCAGTGAGGGGGGACAGGGCGGGAATGAGCAGTTCTTC	CASSEGGQGGNEQFF